This T cell receptor (beta chain) was sequenced during a study of beta chain features in type 1 diabetes. Only a few counts were recorded for this clone. Its antigen is still unknown. Reverse transcription of all isolated RNA meant that expressed TCRB transcripts were sequenced. Assay: immunoSEQ multiplex PCR; the TCRdb copy retains only in-frame clones and omits some. This repertoire shows 100,000 to 150,000 clones, 7% to 10% found once; its top ten account for under 0.9%. Findings and caveats of the study: Shortening that was moderate but significant affected the TCRB CDR3s of Type 1 diabetes patients in all four CD4+ subsets. Shorter templates may be favored by PCR, equally so in patients and controls.

V shed 4 bases and J 3 bases; nucleotides not matched to a gene: 6. The CDR3 has 16 amino acids. Germline lookup yields CDR1 LGHNA and CDR2 YSLEER. This chain connects TRBV4-3 to TRBJ2-3; TRBD2 aligns across 11 bases. Sequencing was carried out using central memory CD4+ T cells from blood. The receptor's source is a man aged 30 to 39 with type 1 diabetes. For the CDR3, the DNA is TGCGCCAGCAGCCCGAACCGACTAGCGGGGACAGATACGCAGTATTTT. This translates into CASSPNRLAGTDTQYF.